Shown below are 29 T cell receptor beta chains from a single sample sequenced in a study of blood T cell repertoires in COVID-19. Repertoires were generated with immunoSEQ multiplex PCR, while TCRdb's copy carries only in-frame clones and drops some. The data show more than 300,000 clones, about 90% seen once. Input material: PBMCs or T cells enriched from blood (not recorded which). Every receptor here comes from a man aged 35-49 years in a cohort exposed to, infected with or recovered from COVID-19 (not recorded which).

The rearrangement links TRBV30 to TRBJ2-7, with 12 bases aligning to TRBD1. The CDR3 covers 14 residues. Per the germline V gene, CDR1 is GTSNPN and CDR2 is SVGIG (reference sequence). Trimming at V came to 2 bases and at J to 5 bases, leaving 4 bases not matched to a gene. The CDR3 loop reads CAWSSGQGAHEQYF. The CDR3 DNA sequence: TGTGCCTGGAGTTCGGGACAGGGGGCCCACGAGCAGTACTTC.

This chain links TRBV9 with TRBJ1-6, with TRBD1 identical over 7 bases. V dropped 3 bases and J dropped 5; count of bases not matched to a gene: 5. CDR3 length: 15 amino acids. Germline CDR1 is SGDLS and CDR2 is YYNGEE. CDR3 sequence: CASSETGRDNSPLHF. Here the CDR3 DNA reads TGTGCCAGCAGCGAGACAGGGCGGGATAATTCACCCCTCCACTTT.

The V call is TRBV11-3, the J call TRBJ2-7; weak D call: TRBD2 (5 bases). The V gene's germline CDR1 is SGHNT and CDR2 YENEEA. The CDR3 has 12 residues. With 4 bases removed from V and 6 bases from J, the gap between germline ends came to 10 bases. The CDR3 region is CASSSGGGEQYF. CDR3 bases: TGTGCCAGCAGCTCAGGAGGAGGCGAGCAGTACTTC.

This sequence joins TRBV3-1 (or the pseudogene TRBV3-2) and TRBJ2-7; weak D call: TRBD2 (5 bases). CDR3 length: 15 residues. The V end lost 0 bases, the J end lost 6 bases, and 15 bases lay between the germline ends. CDR1 is LGHDT and CDR2 is YNNKEL in the germline V gene (reference sequence). CDR3: CASSQDRRSSGEQYF. The DNA for the CDR3 is TGTGCCAGCAGCCAAGATCGGAGGAGTTCAGGCGAGCAGTACTTC.

This clone was observed a handful of times. The chain joins TRBV5-4 to TRBJ1-6; possibly TRBD1 for D (6 bases). Germline V CDR1 and CDR2: SGHNT, YYREEE (reference sequence). The CDR3 is 14 residues long. The V gene lost 6 bases and the J gene lost 7 bases, with 14 bases spanning the gap. The CDR3 DNA is TGTGCCAGCACCAGGGGAGGGGGAAATTCACCCCTCCACTTT. It yields the protein CASTRGGGNSPLHF.

The chain links TRBV18 to TRBJ1-4, with 9 bases identical to TRBD1. Trimming took 6 bases from V and 8 from J; bases not matched to a gene: 10. This CDR3 is 15 amino acids long. The germline V gene has CDR1 KGHSH and CDR2 LQKENI. The CDR3 nucleotides are TGTGCCAGCTCCGCCGACCGGGACAGGGTGGAAAAACTGTTTTTT. This gives the protein CASSADRDRVEKLFF.

V and J are TRBV28 and TRBJ2-1; D call uncertain. Trimming took 9 bases from V and 9 from J, leaving 6 bases between them. Germline V CDR1 and CDR2: MDHEN, SYDVKM. This CDR3 spans 9 amino acids. CDR3 loop: CARPSEQFF. The CDR3 DNA sequence: TGTGCCAGACCCAGTGAGCAGTTCTTC. Supplemented by reference TRBV28 and TRBJ2-1, the full variable domain reads DVKVTQSSRYLVKRTGEKVFLECVQDMDHENMFWYRQDPGLGLRLIYFSYDVKMKEKGDIPEGYSVSREKKERFSLILESASTNQTSMYLCARPSEQFFGPGTRLTVL.

V is TRBV3-1 (or the pseudogene TRBV3-2) and J is TRBJ2-7, with 8 positions matching TRBD2. Germline loops: CDR1 LGHDT, CDR2 YNNKEL (reference sequence). This CDR3 spans 15 amino acids. The J segment lost 0 bases and the V segment lost 5 bases, leaving 6 bases of the junction unmatched. The CDR3 DNA sequence: TGTGCCAGCAGCACCACTAGCGGTGCCTCCTACGAGCAGTACTTC. It encodes CASSTTSGASYEQYF.

This chain uses TRBV19 with TRBJ1-1; 7 bases agree with TRBD1. The trim removed 7 bases at V and 1 base at J, leaving 6 bases unmatched. This CDR3 region has 14 residues. Germline CDR1 is LNHDA and CDR2 is SQIVND (reference sequence). CDR3 bases: TGTGCCAGTAATAACAGGGGCGCGAACACTGAAGCTTTCTTT. Encoded protein: CASNNRGANTEAFF.

The V gene is TRBV18, the J gene TRBJ2-1; TRBD2 matches 9 bases. In germline, CDR1 is KGHSH, CDR2 LQKENI. This CDR3 region has 14 residues. Trimming at V came to 8 bases and at J to 3 bases, leaving 5 bases not matched to a gene. CDR3 nucleotides: TGTGCCAGCAGGACTAGCGAATTCTACAATGAGCAGTTCTTC. Residues: CASRTSEFYNEQFF.

About this clone: The same CDR3 can be traced to other DNA sequences in this sample. This rearrangement joins TRBV5-1 to TRBJ1-2, with 8 bases lining up with TRBD1. Germline V lookup: CDR1 SGHRS, CDR2 YFSETQ. The V gene end was trimmed by 4 bases and the J gene end by 4 bases; junction bases not matched to a gene: 3. The CDR3 sequence is 13 residues long. The CDR3 protein is CASSGTGSYGYTF. As DNA, the CDR3 is TGCGCCAGCAGCGGGACAGGATCCTATGGCTACACCTTC.

The CDR3: CATGTYEQYF. CDR3 sequence (DNA): TGTGCCACGGGAACCTACGAGCAGTACTTC. The V and J genes are TRBV28 and TRBJ2-7; weak D call: TRBD2 (5 bases). This CDR3 is 10 amino acids long. Looked up from germline, CDR1 is MDHEN and CDR2 is SYDVKM. Trimming removed 10 bases at V and 2 bases at J, with 6 bases between.

The V gene is TRBV6-6, the J gene TRBJ2-2; TRBD1 agrees at 9 bases. Germline assignment: CDR1 MNHNY and CDR2 SVGAGI (reference sequence). J was trimmed by 4 bases and V by 6 bases; bases with no gene match: 6. The CDR3 covers 15 residues. The CDR3 DNA is TGTGCCAGCAGCCGGGGACAGGGACCCACCGGGGAGCTGTTTTTT. This sequence encodes CASSRGQGPTGELFF.

The chain links TRBV4-1 to TRBJ2-5, with a possible D match to TRBD2 (5 bases). The closer fit of TRBJ2-7 to the DNA end suggests the J call may be wrong. CDR3 size: 15 residues. Looked up from germline, CDR1 is MGHRA and CDR2 is YSYEKL. CDR3 region: CASSQGAGKTYEQYF. CDR3 DNA: TGCGCCAGCAGCCAAGGAGCCGGGAAAACCTACGAGCAGTACTTC.

This chain joins TRBV28 and TRBJ2-1; TRBD1 agrees at 7 bases. The CDR3 length is 14 residues. Trimming cost V 5 bases and J 3 bases; bases outside gene matches: 4. Germline V lookup: CDR1 MDHEN, CDR2 SYDVKM. The CDR3 DNA follows: TGTGCCAGCAGTATCGGACAGGACTACAATGAGCAGTTCTTC. Encoded protein: CASSIGQDYNEQFF.

The chain couples TRBV10-2 to TRBJ1-1; TRBD1 matches 9 bases. Germline V lookup: CDR1 WSHSY, CDR2 SAAADI. The CDR3 has 15 amino acids. V shed 7 bases and J 4 bases; nucleotides not matched to a gene: 10. This chain's CDR3 is CASNTPGQGGTEAFF. CDR3 bases: TGCGCCAGCAACACCCCGGGACAGGGAGGCACTGAAGCTTTCTTT.

The genes are TRBV2 and TRBJ2-7; D not certain. This CDR3 is built from 12 residues. Germline-derived CDR1 and CDR2 are SNHLY and FYNNEI. Trimming took off 6 bases at V and 2 bases at J, with 8 bases between the two ends. The CDR3 is CASRQWAYEQYF. As DNA, the CDR3 is TGTGCCAGCAGACAGTGGGCCTACGAGCAGTACTTC.

This clone was counted between two and nine times. J is TRBJ1-6 and V is TRBV7-9, with TRBD1 as a possible D gene (5 bases). Germline assignment: CDR1 SEHNR and CDR2 FQNEAQ (reference sequence). The V end lost 3 bases, the J end lost 15 bases, and 12 bases lay between the germline ends. The CDR3 has 12 residues. In DNA, the CDR3 is TGTGCCAGCAGCTTCACCCAGGGCCACCTCCACTTT. Translation: CASSFTQGHLHF.

The rearrangement uses TRBV2 and TRBJ2-1; D ambiguous. Trimming removed 4 bases at V and 0 bases at J, with 7 bases between. CDR3 size: 14 residues. Germline V gene data show CDR1 as SNHLY and CDR2 as FYNNEI. The CDR3, as DNA: TGTGCCAGCAGTGTGAAGAGCTCCTACAATGAGCAGTTCTTC. The encoded protein is CASSVKSSYNEQFF.

This chain connects TRBV11-3 to TRBJ1-1; D is possibly TRBD1 (6 bases). Germline lookup yields CDR1 SGHNT and CDR2 YENEEA. The ends were cut back, 5 bases at V and 4 bases at J, with 20 bases in the middle. This CDR3 comprises 16 residues. The CDR3 coding sequence is TGTGCCAGCAGCAACACCGATGGGGGGGCGGCCACTGAAGCTTTCTTT. It translates to CASSNTDGGAATEAFF.

This chain links TRBV21-1 with TRBJ1-2. TRBV21-1 is flagged as a pseudogene. CDR3 length: 13 amino acids. The DNA of the CDR3 is TGTGCCAGCAGCAAAGGCGAGAACTATGGCTACACCTTC. Translation gives CASSKGENYGYTF.

CDR3: CASSPGSEQYF. As DNA, the CDR3 is TGTGCCAGCAGCCCCGGGAGCGAGCAGTACTTC. This chain uses TRBV9 with TRBJ2-7, with D perhaps TRBD2 (6 bases). Per the germline V gene, CDR1 is SGDLS and CDR2 is YYNGEE. The germline V and J ends were trimmed by 4 bases and 6 bases, with 8 bases remaining between them. The CDR3 contains 11 residues.

Of note for this clone: Within the sample, other DNA sequences also encode this same CDR3. This chain links TRBV5-1 with TRBJ1-1, with a possible D match to TRBD1 (5 bases). Trimming took off 4 bases at V and 2 bases at J, with 12 bases between the two ends. The CDR3 has 14 residues. Germline CDR1 is SGHRS and CDR2 is YFSETQ. The CDR3 nucleotides are TGCGCCAGCAGCGAGCAGGGCGCTAACACTGAAGCTTTCTTT. It is translated as CASSEQGANTEAFF.

J is TRBJ2-7 and V is TRBV7-9, with TRBD1 identical over 7 bases. V lost 1 base to trimming and J lost 2 bases; unmatched junction nucleotides: 2. This CDR3 comprises 14 residues. CDR1 and CDR2 (germline): SEHNR, FQNEAQ (reference sequence). CDR3 DNA sequence: TGTGCCAGCAGCTTAGGGCAGGGGGCCTACGAGCAGTACTTC. Amino acid sequence: CASSLGQGAYEQYF.

The rearrangement links TRBV29-1 to TRBJ2-7; TRBD2 matches 11 bases. This CDR3 region has 14 residues. Germline trimming cut 6 bases from V and 6 bases from J; bases unmatched to any gene: 10. Germline V gene data show CDR1 as SQVTM and CDR2 as ANQGSEA. DNA of the CDR3: TGCAGCGTCGGGATGACTAGCGGGATACCCGAGCAGTACTTC. It encodes CSVGMTSGIPEQYF.

J is TRBJ2-1 and V is TRBV18; weak D call: TRBD2 (5 bases). Germline CDR1 and CDR2: KGHSH and LQKENI. The V gene lost 2 bases and the J gene lost 10 bases, with 15 bases spanning the gap. This CDR3 spans 14 amino acids. This chain's CDR3 is CASSPGLALKEQFF. CDR3 DNA sequence: TGTGCCAGCTCACCAGGGCTAGCACTTAAAGAGCAGTTCTTC.

The chain is built from TRBV19 and TRBJ1-1, with D possibly being TRBD1 (5 bases). In germline, CDR1 is LNHDA, CDR2 SQIVND (reference sequence). The CDR3 spans 15 residues. The ends were cut back, 3 bases at V and 3 bases at J, with 14 bases in the middle. The CDR3, as DNA: TGTGCCAGTAGTATGGGACCCGGGAGGGACACTGAAGCTTTCTTT. Translating it yields CASSMGPGRDTEAFF. Based on the CDR3 plus reference TRBV19 and TRBJ1-1, the full variable domain is DGGITQSPKYLFRKEGQNVTLSCEQNLNHDAMYWYRQDPGQGLRLIYYSQIVNDFQKGDIAEGYSVSREKKESFPLTVTSAQKNPTAFYLCASSMGPGRDTEAFFGQGTRLTVV.

This rearrangement joins TRBV11-2 to TRBJ2-1; D perhaps matches TRBD2 (6 bases). CDR3 length: 16 amino acids. The germline gives CDR1 SGHAT, CDR2 FQNNGV. Trimming cost V 5 bases and J 9 bases, with 23 bases left between them. Written as DNA, the CDR3 is TGTGCCAGCAGCCTTATTAGCGGATCGAATACTATTGAGCAGTTCTTC. Translation gives CASSLISGSNTIEQFF.

The chain is built from TRBV6-1 and TRBJ1-1, with D maybe TRBD1 (6 bases). The germline V and J ends were trimmed by 2 bases and 5 bases, with 12 bases remaining between them. Germline V lookup: CDR1 MNHNS, CDR2 SASEGT. The CDR3 length is 14 residues. In nucleotides, the CDR3 is TGTGCCAGCAGTGAACGGCTCAGGGGTACTGAAGCTTTCTTT. It yields the protein CASSERLRGTEAFF.